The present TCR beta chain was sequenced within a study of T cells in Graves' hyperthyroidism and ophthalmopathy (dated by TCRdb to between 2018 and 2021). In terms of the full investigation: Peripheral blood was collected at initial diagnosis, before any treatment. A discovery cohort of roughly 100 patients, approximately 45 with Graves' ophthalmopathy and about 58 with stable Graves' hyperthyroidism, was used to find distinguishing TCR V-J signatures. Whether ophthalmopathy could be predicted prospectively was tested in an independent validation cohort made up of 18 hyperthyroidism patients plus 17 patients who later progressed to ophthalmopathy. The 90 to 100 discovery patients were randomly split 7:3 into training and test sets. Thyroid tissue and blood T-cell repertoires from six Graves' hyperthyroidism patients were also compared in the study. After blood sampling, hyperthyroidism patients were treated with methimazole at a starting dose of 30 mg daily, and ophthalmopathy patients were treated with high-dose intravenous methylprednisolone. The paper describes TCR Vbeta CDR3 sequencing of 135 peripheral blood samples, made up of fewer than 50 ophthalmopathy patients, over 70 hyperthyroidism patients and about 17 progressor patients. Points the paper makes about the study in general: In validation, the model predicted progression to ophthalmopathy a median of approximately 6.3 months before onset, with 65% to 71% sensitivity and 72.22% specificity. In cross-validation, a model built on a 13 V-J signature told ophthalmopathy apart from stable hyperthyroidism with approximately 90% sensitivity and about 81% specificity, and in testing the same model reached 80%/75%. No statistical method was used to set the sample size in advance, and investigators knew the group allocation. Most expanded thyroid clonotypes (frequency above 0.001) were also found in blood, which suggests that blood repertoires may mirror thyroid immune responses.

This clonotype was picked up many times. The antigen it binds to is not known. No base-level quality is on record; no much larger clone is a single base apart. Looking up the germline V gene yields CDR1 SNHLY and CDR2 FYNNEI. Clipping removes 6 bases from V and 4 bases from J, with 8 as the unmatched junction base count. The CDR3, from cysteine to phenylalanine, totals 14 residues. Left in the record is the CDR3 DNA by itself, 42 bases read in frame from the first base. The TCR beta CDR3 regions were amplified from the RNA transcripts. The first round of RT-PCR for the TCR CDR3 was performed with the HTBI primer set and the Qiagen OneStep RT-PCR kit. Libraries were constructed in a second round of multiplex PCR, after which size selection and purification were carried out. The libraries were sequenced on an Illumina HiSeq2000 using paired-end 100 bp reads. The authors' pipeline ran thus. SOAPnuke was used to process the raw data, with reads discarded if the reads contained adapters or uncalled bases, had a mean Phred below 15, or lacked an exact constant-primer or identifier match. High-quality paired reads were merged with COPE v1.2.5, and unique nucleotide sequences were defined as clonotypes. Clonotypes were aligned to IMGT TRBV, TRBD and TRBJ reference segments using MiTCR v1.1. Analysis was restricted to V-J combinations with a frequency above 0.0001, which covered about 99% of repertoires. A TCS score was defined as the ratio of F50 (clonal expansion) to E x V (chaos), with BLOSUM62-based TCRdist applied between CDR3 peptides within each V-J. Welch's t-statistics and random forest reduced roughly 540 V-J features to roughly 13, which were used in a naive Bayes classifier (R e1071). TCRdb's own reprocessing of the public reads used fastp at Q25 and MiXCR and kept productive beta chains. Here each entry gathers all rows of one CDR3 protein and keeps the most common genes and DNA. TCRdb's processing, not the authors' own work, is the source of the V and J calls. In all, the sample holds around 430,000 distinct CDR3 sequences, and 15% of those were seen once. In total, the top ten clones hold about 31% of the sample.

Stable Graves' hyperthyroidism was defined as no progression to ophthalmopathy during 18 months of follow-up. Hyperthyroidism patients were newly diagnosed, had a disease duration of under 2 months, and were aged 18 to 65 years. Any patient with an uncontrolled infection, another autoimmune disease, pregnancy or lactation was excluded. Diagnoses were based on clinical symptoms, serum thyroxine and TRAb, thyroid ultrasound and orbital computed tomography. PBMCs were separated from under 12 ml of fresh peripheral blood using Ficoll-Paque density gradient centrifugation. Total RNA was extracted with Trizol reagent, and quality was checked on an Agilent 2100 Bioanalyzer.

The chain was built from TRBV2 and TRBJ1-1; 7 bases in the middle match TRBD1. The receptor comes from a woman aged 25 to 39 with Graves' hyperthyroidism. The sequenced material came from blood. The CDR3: CASSADRVGTEAFF. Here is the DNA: TGTGCCAGCAGCGCCGACAGGGTAGGCACTGAAGCTTTCTTT.